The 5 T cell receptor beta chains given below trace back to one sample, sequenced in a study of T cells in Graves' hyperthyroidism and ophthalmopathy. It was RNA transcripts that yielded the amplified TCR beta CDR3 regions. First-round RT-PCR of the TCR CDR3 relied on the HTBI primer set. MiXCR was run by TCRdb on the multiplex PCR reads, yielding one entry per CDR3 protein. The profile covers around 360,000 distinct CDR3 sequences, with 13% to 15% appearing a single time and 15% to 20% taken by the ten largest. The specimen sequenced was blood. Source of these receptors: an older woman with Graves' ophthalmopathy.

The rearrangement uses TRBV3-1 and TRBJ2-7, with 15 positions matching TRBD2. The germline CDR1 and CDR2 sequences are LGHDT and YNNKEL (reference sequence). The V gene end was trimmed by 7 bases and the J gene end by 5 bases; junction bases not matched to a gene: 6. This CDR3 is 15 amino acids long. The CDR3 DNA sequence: TGTGCCAGCACGCCGGGACTAGCGGGAGGCCACGAGCAGTACTTC. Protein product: CASTPGLAGGHEQYF.

The DNA of the CDR3 is TGTGCCAGCGGTTCAGGGGGGGGCGGCTACACCTTC. Protein product: CASGSGGGGYTF. J is TRBJ1-2 and V is TRBV28; TRBD1 agrees at 7 bases. V dropped 8 bases and J dropped 8; count of bases not matched to a gene: 8. The CDR3 has 12 residues. The germline V gene has CDR1 MDHEN and CDR2 SYDVKM.

The CDR3 protein is CASHPLRGRGTGELFF. CDR3 nucleotide sequence: TGTGCCAGCCACCCCCTCAGGGGGCGCGGCACCGGGGAGCTGTTTTTT. This chain links TRBV2 with TRBJ2-2, with TRBD1 matching 8 bases. The germline gives CDR1 SNHLY, CDR2 FYNNEI. V dropped 8 bases and J dropped 4; count of bases not matched to a gene: 12. The CDR3 length is 16 residues.

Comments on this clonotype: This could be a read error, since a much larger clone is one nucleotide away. CDR3 amino acids: CSASGLETQFF. The CDR3 DNA reads TGCAGTGCGTCCGGACTAGAGACCCAGTTCTTC. J is TRBJ2-5 and V is TRBV20-1; 7 nucleotides line up with TRBD2. The DNA matches TRBJ2-1 better at its end, which makes the J call doubtful. The CDR3 sequence is 11 residues long. Germline CDR1 and CDR2: DFQATT and SNEGSKA (reference sequence).

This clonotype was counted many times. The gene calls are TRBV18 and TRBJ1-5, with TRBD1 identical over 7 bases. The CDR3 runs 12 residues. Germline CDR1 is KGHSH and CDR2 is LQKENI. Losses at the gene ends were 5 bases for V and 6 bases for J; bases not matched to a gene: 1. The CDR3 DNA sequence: TGTGCCAGCTCAAGACAGGGTCAGCCCCAGCATTTT. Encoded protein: CASSRQGQPQHF.